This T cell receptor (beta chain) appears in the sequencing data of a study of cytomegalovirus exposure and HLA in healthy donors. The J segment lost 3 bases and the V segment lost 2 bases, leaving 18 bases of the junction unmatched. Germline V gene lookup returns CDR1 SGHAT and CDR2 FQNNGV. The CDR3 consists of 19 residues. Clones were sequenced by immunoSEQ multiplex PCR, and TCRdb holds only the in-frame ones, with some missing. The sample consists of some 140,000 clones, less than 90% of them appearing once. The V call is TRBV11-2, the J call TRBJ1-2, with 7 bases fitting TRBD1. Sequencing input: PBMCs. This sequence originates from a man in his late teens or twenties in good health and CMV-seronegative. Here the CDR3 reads CASSLLGYGGQNNDYGYTF. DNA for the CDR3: TGTGCCAGCAGCTTATTAGGTTATGGGGGACAGAATAATGACTATGGCTACACCTTC. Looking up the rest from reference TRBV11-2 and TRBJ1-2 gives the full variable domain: EAGVAQSPRYKIIEKRQSVAFWCNPISGHATLYWYQQILGQGPKLLIQFQNNGVVDDSQLPKDRFSAERLKGVDSTLKIQPAKLEDSAVYLCASSLLGYGGQNNDYGYTFGSGTRLTVV.